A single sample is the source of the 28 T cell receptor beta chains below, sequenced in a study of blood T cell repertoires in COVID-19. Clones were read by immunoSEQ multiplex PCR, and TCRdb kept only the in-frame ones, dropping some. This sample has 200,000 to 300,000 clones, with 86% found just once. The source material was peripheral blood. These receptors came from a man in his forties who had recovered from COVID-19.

The CDR3 spells CASSGSSGREYSTDTQYF. The CDR3 DNA reads TGTGCCAGCAGTGGTAGTAGCGGGAGGGAATACAGCACAGATACGCAGTATTTT. V usage is TRBV11-2 and J usage is TRBJ2-3; TRBD2 aligns across 11 bases. The CDR3 contains 18 residues. V was pared by 6 bases and J by 0 bases, with 11 bases of the junction left unmatched. The germline gives CDR1 SGHAT, CDR2 FQNNGV.

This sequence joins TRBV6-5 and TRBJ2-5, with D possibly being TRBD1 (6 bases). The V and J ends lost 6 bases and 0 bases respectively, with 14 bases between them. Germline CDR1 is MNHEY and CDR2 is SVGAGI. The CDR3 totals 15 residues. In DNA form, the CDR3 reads TGTGCCAGCAGCCAACAGGGATTGTACCAAGAGACCCAGTACTTC. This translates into CASSQQGLYQETQYF.

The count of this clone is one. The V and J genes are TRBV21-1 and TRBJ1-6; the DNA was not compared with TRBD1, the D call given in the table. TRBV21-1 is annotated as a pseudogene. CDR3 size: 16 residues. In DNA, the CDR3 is TGTGCCAGCAGCAAAGGGGGGGACCCACAGGGGTCACCCCTCCACTTT. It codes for CASSKGGDPQGSPLHF.

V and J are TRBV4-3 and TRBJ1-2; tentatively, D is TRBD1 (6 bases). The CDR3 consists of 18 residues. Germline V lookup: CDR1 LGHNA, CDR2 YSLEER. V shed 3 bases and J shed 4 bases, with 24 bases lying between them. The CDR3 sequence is CASSHDTGKVRWGYGYTF. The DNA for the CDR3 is TGCGCCAGCAGCCATGATACAGGGAAGGTAAGGTGGGGCTATGGCTACACCTTC.

The CDR3 loop reads CASSLGGAGGTYEQYF. The CDR3 nucleotides are TGTGCCAGCAGCTTAGGAGGGGCGGGGGGCACCTACGAGCAGTACTTC. The gene calls are TRBV7-2 and TRBJ2-7; TRBD2 agrees at 8 bases. The CDR3 spans 16 residues. J lost 2 bases, V lost 1 base, and 7 bases had no gene match. Germline V gives CDR1 SGHTA, CDR2 FQGNSA.

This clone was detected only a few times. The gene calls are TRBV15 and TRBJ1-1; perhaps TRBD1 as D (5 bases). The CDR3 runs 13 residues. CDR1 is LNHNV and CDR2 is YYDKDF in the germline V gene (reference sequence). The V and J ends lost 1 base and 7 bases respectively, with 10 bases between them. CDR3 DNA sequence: TGTGCCACCAGCAGAGTGGCAGGGATTGAAGCTTTCTTT. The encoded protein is CATSRVAGIEAFF.

In DNA form, the CDR3 reads TGCGCCAGCAGCCCTGCGGGGCGGACGGCCGAGCAGTACTTC. This encodes CASSPAGRTAEQYF. The chain has TRBV4-3 and TRBJ2-7, with TRBD2 as a possible D gene (6 bases). Trimming took off 4 bases at V and 6 bases at J, with 16 bases between the two ends. The CDR3 runs to 14 residues. Germline V gene data show CDR1 as LGHNA and CDR2 as YSLEER.

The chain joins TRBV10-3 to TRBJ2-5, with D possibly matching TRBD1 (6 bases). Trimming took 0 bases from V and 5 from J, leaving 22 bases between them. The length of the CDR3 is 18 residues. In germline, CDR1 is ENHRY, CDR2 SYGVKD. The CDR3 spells CAISESNFGMGAGETQYF. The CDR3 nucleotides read TGTGCCATCAGTGAGTCGAACTTTGGAATGGGGGCCGGGGAGACCCAGTACTTC.

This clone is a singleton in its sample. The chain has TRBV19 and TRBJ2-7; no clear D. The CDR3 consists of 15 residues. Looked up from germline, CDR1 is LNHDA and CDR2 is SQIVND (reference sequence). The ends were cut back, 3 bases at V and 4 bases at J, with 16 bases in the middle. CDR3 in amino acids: CASSIVDGLRYEQYF. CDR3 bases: TGTGCCAGTAGTATTGTGGATGGATTGAGGTACGAGCAGTACTTC.

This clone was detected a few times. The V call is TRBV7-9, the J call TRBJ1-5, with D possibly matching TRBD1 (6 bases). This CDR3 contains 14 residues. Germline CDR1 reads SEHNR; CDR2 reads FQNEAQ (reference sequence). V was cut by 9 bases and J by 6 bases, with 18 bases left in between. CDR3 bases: TGTGCCAGTAGCGTCGGGGGGGCCCGTCAGCCCCAGCATTTT. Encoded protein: CASSVGGARQPQHF. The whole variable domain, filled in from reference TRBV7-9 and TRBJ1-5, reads DTGVSQNPRHKITKRGQNVTFRCDPISEHNRLYWYRQTLGQGPEFLTYFQNEAQLEKSRLLSDRFSAERPKGSFSTLEIQRTEQGDSAMYLCASSVGGARQPQHFGDGTRLSIL.

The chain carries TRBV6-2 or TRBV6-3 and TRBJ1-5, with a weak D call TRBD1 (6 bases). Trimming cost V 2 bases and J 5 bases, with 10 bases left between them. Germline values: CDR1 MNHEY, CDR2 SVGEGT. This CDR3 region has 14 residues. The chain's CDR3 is CASSYGGGHQPQHF. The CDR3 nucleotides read TGTGCCAGCAGTTACGGGGGGGGGCATCAGCCCCAGCATTTT.

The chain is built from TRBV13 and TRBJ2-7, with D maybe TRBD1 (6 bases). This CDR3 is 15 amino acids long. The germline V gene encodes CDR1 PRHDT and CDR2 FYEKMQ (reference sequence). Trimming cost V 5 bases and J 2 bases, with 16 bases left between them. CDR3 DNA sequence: TGTGCCAGCAGCACTGGACAGTTACCACCCTACGAGCAGTACTTC. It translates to CASSTGQLPPYEQYF.

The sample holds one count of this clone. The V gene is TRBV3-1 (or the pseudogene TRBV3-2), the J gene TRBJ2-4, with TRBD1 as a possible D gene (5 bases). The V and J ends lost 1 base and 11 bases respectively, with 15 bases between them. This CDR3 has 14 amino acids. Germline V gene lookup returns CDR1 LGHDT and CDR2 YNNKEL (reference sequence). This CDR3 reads CASSQAQGQFLQYF. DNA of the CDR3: TGTGCCAGCAGCCAAGCTCAGGGCCAGTTTCTTCAGTACTTC.

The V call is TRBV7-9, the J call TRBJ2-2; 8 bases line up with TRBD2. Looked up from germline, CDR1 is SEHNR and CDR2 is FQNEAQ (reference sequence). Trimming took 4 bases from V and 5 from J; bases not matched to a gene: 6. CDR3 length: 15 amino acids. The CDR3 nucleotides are TGTGCCAGCAGCTCTCCCGGCGGGAGGACCGGGGAGCTGTTTTTT. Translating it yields CASSSPGGRTGELFF.

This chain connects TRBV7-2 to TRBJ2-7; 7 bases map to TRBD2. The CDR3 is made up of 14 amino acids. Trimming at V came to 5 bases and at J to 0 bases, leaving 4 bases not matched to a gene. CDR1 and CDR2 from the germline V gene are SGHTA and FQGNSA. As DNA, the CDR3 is TGTGCCAGCAGCGGTGGGGGGGTCTCCTACGAGCAGTACTTC. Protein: CASSGGGVSYEQYF.

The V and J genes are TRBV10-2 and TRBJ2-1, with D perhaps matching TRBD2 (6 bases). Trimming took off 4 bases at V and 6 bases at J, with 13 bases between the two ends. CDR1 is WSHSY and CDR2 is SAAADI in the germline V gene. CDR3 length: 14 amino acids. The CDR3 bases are TGCGCCAGCAGTGCGGGACTTAAAGGCAATGAGCAGTTCTTC. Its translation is CASSAGLKGNEQFF.

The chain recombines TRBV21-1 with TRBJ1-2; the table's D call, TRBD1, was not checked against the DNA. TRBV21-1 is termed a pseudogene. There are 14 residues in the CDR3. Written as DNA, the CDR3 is TGTGCCAGCAGCCCTGGGGCGGGACAGGTCGGCTACACCTTC. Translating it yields CASSPGAGQVGYTF.

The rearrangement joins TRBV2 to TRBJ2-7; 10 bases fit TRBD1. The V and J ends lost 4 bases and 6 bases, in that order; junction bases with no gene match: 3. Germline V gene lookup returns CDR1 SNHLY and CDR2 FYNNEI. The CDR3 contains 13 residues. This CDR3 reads CASSGTGGFEQYF. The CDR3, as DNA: TGTGCCAGCAGTGGGACAGGGGGATTCGAGCAGTACTTC.

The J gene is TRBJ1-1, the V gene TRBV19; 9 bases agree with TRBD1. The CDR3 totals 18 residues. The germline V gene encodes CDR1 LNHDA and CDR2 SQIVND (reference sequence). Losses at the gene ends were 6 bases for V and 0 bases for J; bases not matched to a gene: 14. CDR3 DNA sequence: TGTGCCAGTAGGACATCGGTCCTACAGGGGGCCTTGAACACTGAAGCTTTCTTT. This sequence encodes CASRTSVLQGALNTEAFF.

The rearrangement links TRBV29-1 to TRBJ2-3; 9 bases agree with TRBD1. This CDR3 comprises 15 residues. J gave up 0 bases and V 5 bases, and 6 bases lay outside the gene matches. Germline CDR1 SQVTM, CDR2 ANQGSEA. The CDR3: CSVLTGGRSTDTQYF. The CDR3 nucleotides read TGCAGCGTTTTGACAGGGGGTAGAAGCACAGATACGCAGTATTTT.

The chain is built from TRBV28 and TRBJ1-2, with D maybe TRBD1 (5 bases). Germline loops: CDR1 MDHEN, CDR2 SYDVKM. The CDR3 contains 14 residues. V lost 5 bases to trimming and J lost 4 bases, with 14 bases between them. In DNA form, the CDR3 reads TGTGCCAGCAGTCCCCCTCCTAGGGGCTATGGCTACACCTTC. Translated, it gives CASSPPPRGYGYTF.

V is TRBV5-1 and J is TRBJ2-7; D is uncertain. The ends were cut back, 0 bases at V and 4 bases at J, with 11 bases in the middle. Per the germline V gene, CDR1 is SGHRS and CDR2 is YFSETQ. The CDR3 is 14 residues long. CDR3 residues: CASSLATPRYEQYF. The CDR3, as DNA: TGCGCCAGCAGCTTGGCCACACCCCGATACGAGCAGTACTTC.

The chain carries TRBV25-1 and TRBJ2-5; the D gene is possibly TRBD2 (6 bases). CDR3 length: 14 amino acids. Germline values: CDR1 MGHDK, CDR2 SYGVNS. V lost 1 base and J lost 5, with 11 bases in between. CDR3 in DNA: TGTGCCAGCAGTGAATTTCGGGGGATGGAGACCCAGTACTTC. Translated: CASSEFRGMETQYF.

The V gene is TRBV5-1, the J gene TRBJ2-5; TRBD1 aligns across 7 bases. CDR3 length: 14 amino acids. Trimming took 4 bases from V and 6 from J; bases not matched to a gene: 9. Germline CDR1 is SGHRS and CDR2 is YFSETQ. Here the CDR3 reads CASSVGDSAKTQYF. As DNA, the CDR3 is TGCGCCAGCAGCGTGGGGGACAGTGCGAAGACCCAGTACTTC.

The CDR3 DNA reads as TGTGCCAGCGGTCGACAGGGGATAGGGGGCAATCAGCCCCAGCATTTT. Translation: CASGRQGIGGNQPQHF. The V gene is TRBV6-6, the J gene TRBJ1-5; 8 bases match TRBD1. Trimming cost V 8 bases and J 2 bases; bases outside gene matches: 11. The length of the CDR3 is 16 residues. Germline lookup yields CDR1 MNHNY and CDR2 SVGAGI (reference sequence).

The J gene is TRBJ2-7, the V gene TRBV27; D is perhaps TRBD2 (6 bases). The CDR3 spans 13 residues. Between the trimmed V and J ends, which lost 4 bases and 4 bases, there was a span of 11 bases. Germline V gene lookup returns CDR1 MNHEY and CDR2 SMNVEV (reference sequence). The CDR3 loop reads CASSSGRGYEQYF. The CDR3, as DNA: TGTGCCAGCAGTTCCGGACGGGGGTACGAGCAGTACTTC.

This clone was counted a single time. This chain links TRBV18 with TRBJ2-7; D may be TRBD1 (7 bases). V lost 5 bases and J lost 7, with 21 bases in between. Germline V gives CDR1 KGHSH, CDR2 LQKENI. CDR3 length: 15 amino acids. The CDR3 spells CASSSSTEGAGEQYF. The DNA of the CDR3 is TGTGCCAGCTCATCCTCAACCGAGGGGGCGGGGGAGCAGTACTTC. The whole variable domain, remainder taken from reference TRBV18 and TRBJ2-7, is NAGVMQNPRHLVRRRGQEARLRCSPMKGHSHVYWYRQLPEEGLKFMVYLQKENIIDESGMPKERFSAEFPKEGPSILRIQQVVRGDSAAYFCASSSSTEGAGEQYFGPGTRLTVT.

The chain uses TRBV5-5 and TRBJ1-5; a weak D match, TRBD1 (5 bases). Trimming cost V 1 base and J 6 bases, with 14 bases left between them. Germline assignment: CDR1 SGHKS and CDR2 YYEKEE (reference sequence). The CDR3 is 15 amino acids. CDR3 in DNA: TGTGCCAGCAGCTTGCGCGGGGCGGGAGGTCAGCCCCAGCATTTT. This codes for CASSLRGAGGQPQHF.